The clone carrying this T cell receptor (beta chain) has more than one count but fewer than ten. Its antigen remains unknown. The entry originates in a study of cytomegalovirus exposure and HLA in healthy donors. Overall study results and limits: The likely origin of a cluster of highly shared sequence variants was a sequencing artifact.

The CDR3 extends over 11 amino acids. V lost 7 bases to trimming and J lost 4 bases; unmatched junction nucleotides: 3. The germline V gene has CDR1 GTSNPN and CDR2 SVGIG (reference sequence). The PCR employed 60 Vbeta primers together with 13 Jbeta primers. Profiling relied on immunoSEQ multiplex PCR, and the TCRdb table lists in-frame clones only, not all of them. This sample yields 90,000 to 150,000 clones, of which approximately 80% are seen a single time; roughly 5.2% belongs to the top ten. The sequencing input was PBMCs. The source is a man between 18 and 35 years old in good health and CMV-seropositive. The chain links TRBV30 to TRBJ1-2; TRBD1 aligns across 7 bases. Here the CDR3 reads CALTGFYGYTF. The CDR3 DNA is TGTGCCTTGACAGGGTTCTATGGCTACACCTTC.